This entry features one TCR beta chain sequence. The V and J ends lost 6 bases and 4 bases respectively, with 18 bases between them. The CDR3 is 15 residues long. The germline CDR1 and CDR2 sequences are MNHEY and SVGAGI. The record originates from a study of control samples from healthy donors and cancer patients. Measured with immunoSEQ multiplex PCR; TCRdb has only the in-frame clones, and not every one. The sample has about 60,000 clones; 95% to 96% are singletons. The sequenced material came from blood. The receptor was derived from a woman aged 18-29 years in good health. The chain uses TRBV6-5 and TRBJ1-2; D remains ambiguous. CDR3 residues: CASRARFQAPYGYTF. CDR3 sequence (DNA): TGTGCCAGCAGGGCTCGATTTCAGGCCCCCTATGGCTACACCTTC.